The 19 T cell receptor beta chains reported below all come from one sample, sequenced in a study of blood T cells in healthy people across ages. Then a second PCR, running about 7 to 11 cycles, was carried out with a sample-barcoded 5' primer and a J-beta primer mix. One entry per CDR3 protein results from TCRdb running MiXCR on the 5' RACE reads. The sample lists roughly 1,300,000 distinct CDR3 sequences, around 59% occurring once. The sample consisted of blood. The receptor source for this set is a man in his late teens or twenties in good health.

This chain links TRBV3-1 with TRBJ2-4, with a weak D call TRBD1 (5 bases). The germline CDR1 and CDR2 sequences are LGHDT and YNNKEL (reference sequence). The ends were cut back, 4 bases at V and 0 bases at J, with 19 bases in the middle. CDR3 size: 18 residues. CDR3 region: CASSPQHDRVLAKNIQYF. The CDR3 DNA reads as TGTGCCAGCAGCCCTCAACACGACAGAGTCCTAGCCAAAAACATTCAGTACTTC. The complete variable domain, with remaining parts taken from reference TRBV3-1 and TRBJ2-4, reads DTAVSQTPKYLVTQMGNDKSIKCEQNLGHDTMYWYKQDSKKFLKIMFSYNNKELIINETVPNRFSPKSPDKAHLNLHINSLELGDSAVYFCASSPQHDRVLAKNIQYFGAGTRLSVL.

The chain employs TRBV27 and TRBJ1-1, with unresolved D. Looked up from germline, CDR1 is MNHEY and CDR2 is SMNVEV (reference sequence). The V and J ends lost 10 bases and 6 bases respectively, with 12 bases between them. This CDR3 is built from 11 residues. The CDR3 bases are TGTGCCACCGCTACGGGTTCTGAAGCTTTCTTT. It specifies CATATGSEAFF.

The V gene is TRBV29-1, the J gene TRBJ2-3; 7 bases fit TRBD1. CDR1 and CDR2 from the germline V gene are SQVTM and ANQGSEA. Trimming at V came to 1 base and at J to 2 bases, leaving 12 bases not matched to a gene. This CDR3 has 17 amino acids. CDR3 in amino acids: CSVEGGVDRADTDTQYF. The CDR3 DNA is TGCAGCGTTGAAGGGGGAGTCGACAGGGCCGACACAGATACGCAGTATTTT.

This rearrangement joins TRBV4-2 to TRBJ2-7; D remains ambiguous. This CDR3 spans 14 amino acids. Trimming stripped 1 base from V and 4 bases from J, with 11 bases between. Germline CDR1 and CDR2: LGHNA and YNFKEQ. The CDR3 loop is CASSQATRLYEQYF. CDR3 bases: TGTGCCAGCAGCCAAGCTACCCGACTTTACGAGCAGTACTTC.

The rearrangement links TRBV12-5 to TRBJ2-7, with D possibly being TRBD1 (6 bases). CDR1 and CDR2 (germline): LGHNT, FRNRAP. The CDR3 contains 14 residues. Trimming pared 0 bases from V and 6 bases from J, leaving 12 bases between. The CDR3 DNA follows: TGTGCTAGTGGTTTGGTAGGGGGAAGTGGCGAGCAGTACTTC. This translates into CASGLVGGSGEQYF.

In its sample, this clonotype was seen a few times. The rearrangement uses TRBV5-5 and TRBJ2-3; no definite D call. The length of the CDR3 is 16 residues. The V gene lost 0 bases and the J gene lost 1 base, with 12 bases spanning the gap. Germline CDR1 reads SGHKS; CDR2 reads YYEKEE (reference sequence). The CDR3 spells CASSLDGALGTDTQYF. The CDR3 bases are TGTGCCAGCAGCTTGGATGGCGCTTTGGGCACAGATACGCAGTATTTT.

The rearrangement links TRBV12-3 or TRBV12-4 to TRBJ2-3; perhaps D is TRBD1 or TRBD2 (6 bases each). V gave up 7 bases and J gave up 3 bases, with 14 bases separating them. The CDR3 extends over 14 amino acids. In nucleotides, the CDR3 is TGTGCCAGCACCGGGGGCCTGCTAACAGATACGCAGTATTTT. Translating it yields CASTGGLLTDTQYF.

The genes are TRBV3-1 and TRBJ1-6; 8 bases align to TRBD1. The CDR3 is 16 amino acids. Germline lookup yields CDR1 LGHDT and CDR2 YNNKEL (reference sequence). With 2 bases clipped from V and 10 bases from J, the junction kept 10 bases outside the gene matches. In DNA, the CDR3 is TGTGCCAGCAGCCAAAAATCGACAGGGGTAGAGTCACCCCTCCACTTT. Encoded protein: CASSQKSTGVESPLHF.

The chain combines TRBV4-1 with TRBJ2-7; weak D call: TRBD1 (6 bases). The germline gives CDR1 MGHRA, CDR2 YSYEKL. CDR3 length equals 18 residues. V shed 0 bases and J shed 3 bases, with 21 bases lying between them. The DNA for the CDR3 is TGCGCCAGCAGCCAAGATCAAGCCCGACGAGGGGGTCGCTACGAGCAGTACTTC. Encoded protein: CASSQDQARRGGRYEQYF.

The CDR3 DNA reads TGTGCCAGCAGCGTACAGGGGGCTGGAGTCGAGACCCAGTACTTC. This sequence encodes CASSVQGAGVETQYF. The rearrangement links TRBV13 to TRBJ2-5; 9 nucleotides line up with TRBD1. The germline CDR1 and CDR2 sequences are PRHDT and FYEKMQ (reference sequence). The CDR3 is 15 residues long. Trimming at V came to 5 bases and at J to 5 bases, leaving 9 bases not matched to a gene.

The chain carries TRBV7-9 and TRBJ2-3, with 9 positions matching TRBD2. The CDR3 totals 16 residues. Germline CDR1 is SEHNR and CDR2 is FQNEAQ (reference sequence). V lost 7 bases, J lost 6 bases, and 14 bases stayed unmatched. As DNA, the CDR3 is TGTGCCAGCACCACTGGGACTAGCCCAAAATTGGATACGCAGTATTTT. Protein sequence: CASTTGTSPKLDTQYF.

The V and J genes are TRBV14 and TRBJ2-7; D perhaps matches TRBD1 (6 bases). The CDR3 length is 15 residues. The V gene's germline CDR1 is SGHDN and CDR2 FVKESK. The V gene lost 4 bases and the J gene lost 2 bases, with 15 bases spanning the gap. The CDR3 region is CASSRHRGNPYEQYF. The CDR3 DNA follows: TGTGCCAGCAGCCGTCATAGGGGGAATCCCTACGAGCAGTACTTC.

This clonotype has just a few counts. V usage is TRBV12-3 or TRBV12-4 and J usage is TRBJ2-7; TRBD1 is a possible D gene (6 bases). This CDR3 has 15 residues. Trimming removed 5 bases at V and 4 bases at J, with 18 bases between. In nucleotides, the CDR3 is TGTGCCAGCAGTGCCCTACCGGGACAAGGTTACGAGCAGTACTTC. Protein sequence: CASSALPGQGYEQYF.

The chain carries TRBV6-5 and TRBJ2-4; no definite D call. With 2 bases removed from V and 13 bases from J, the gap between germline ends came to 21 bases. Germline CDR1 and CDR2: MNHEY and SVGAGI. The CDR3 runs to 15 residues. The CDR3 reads CASSYASYVPKEQYF. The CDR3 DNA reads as TGTGCCAGCAGTTACGCGAGCTATGTTCCGAAGGAGCAGTACTTC.

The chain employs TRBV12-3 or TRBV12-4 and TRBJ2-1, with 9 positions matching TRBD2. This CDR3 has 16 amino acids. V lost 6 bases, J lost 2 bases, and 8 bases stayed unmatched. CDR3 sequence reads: CASSSTASGAYNEQFF. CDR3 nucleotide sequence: TGTGCCAGCAGCTCAACCGCTAGCGGGGCCTACAATGAGCAGTTCTTC.

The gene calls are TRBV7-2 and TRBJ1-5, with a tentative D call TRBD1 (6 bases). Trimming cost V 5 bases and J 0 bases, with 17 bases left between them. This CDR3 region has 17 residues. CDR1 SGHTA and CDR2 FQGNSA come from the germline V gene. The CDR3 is CASSPQGYTYSNQPQHF. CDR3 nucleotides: TGTGCCAGCAGCCCACAGGGTTATACTTATAGCAATCAGCCCCAGCATTTT. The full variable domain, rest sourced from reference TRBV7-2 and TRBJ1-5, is GAGVSQSPSNKVTEKGKDVELRCDPISGHTALYWYRQSLGQGLEFLIYFQGNSAPDKSGLPSDRFSAERTGGSVSTLTIQRTQQEDSAVYLCASSPQGYTYSNQPQHFGDGTRLSIL.

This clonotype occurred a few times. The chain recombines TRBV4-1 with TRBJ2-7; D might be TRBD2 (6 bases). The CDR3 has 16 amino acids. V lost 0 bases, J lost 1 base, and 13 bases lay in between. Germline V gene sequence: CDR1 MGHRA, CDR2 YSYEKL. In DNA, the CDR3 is TGCGCCAGCAGCCAAGAATGGCTAGCGCGATCCTACGAGCAGTACTTC. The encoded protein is CASSQEWLARSYEQYF.

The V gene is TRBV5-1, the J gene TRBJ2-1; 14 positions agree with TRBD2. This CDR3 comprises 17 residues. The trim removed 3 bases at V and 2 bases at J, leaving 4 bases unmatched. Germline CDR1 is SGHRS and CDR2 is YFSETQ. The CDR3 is CASSWGTSGSAYNEQFF. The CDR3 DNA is TGCGCCAGCAGCTGGGGGACTAGCGGGAGCGCCTACAATGAGCAGTTCTTC. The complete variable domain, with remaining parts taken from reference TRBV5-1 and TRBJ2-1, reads KAGVTQTPRYLIKTRGQQVTLSCSPISGHRSVSWYQQTPGQGLQFLFEYFSETQRNKGNFPGRFSGRQFSNSRSEMNVSTLELGDSALYLCASSWGTSGSAYNEQFFGPGTRLTVL.

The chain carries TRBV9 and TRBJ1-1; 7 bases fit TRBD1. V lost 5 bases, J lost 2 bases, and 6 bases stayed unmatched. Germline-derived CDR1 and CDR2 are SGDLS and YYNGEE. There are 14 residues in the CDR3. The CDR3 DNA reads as TGTGCCAGCAGTGGGACAGTCAGTAACACTGAAGCTTTCTTT. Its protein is CASSGTVSNTEAFF.